This TCR beta chain was recovered during a study of molecular identifiers for immune sequencing clone quantification. Regarding the study as a whole: In CMV-specific effectors, clones above 20 copies held over 97% of molecules; naive, under 1%.

There are 15 residues in the CDR3. As to this clonotype: Its matching antigen is unknown. A junction end diverges from the germline sequence, so it may reflect a read error.

TCRdb recomputed calls from the PCR reads with MiXCR, one row per CDR3 protein. Among some 91,000 distinct CDR3 sequences listed, 24% were seen once. The sequenced material came from naive CD8+ T cells from blood, with Jurkat cell RNA spiked in. Subset reported: FACS-sorted CD8+CD4-CCR7+CD45RA+ naive T cells. The source is a human donor in good health. Some libraries in this study had Jurkat cell RNA spiked in. This chain connects TRBV12-3 or TRBV12-4 to TRBJ1-1, with 7 bases matching TRBD1. The CDR3 is CASILAVTGWTEAFF. The CDR3, as DNA: TGTGCCAGCATTTTAGCAGTGACAGGGTGGACTGAAGCTTTCTTT.